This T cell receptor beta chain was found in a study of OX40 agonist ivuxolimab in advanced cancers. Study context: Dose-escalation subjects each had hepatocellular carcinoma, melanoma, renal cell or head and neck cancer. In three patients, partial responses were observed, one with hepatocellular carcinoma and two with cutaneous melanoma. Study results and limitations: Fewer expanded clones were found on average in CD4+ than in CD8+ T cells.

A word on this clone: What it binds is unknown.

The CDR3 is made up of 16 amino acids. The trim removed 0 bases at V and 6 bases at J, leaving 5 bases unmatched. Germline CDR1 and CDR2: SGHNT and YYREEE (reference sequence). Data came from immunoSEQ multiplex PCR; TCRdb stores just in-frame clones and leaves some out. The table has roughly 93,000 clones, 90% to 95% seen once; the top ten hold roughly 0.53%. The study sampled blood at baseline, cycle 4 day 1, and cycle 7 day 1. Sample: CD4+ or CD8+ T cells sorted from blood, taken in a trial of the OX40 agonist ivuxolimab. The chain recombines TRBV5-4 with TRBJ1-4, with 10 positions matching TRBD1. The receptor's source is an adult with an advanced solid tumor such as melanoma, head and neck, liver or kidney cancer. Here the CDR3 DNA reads TGTGCCAGCAGCTTGGGGCCCGGGACAGGGGATGAAAAACTGTTTTTT. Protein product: CASSLGPGTGDEKLFF. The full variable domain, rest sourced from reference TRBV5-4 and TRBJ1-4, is ETGVTQSPTHLIKTRGQQVTLRCSSQSGHNTVSWYQQALGQGPQFIFQYYREEENGRGNFPPRFSGLQFPNYSSELNVNALELDDSALYLCASSLGPGTGDEKLFFGSGTQLSVL.